Sequencing of this T cell receptor beta chain was carried out in a study of beta chain features in type 1 diabetes. The study, taken as a whole, reports: Patients' naive, central memory and regulatory TCRB repertoires appeared more alike than those of healthy donors. Junctions at VDJ sites from type 1 diabetes patients had fewer insertions and more deletions.

The CDR3 has 18 amino acids. Per germline, CDR1 SGHDT and CDR2 YYEEEE. The V end lost 2 bases, the J end lost 0 bases, and 15 bases lay between the germline ends. A word on this clone: Its specificity is unknown.

The entirety of the isolated RNA underwent reverse transcription, so expressed TCRB transcripts were sequenced. Clones were read by immunoSEQ multiplex PCR, and TCRdb kept only the in-frame ones, dropping some. The sample includes roughly 300,000 clones, 7% to 9% of them seen just once. The rearrangement links TRBV5-6 to TRBJ2-6; D may match TRBD1 or TRBD2 (5 bases each). Sequenced input: central memory CD4+ T cells from blood. This TCR derives from a woman aged 18-29 years in good health. For the CDR3, the DNA is TGTGCCAGCAGCTTTTTCCGGGACCTAAGCTCTGGGGCCAACGTCCTGACTTTC. It codes for CASSFFRDLSSGANVLTF.